The 27 T cell receptor beta chains below come from one sample, sequenced in a study of blood T cell repertoires in COVID-19. Profiled with immunoSEQ multiplex PCR; TCRdb holds only in-frame clones, not every one. Of about 270,000 clones listed, approximately 89% are singletons. The sample taken for sequencing was peripheral blood. The receptors were sampled from a middle-aged man with active or convalescent COVID-19.

This rearrangement joins TRBV19 to TRBJ2-1, with 14 bases that match TRBD2. The CDR3 has 16 amino acids. The germline gives CDR1 LNHDA, CDR2 SQIVND (reference sequence). Trimming at V came to 5 bases and at J to 6 bases, leaving 6 bases not matched to a gene. The CDR3 nucleotides read TGTGCCAGTAGTCCGACTAGCGGGGGGGCAGGCAATGAGCAGTTCTTC. As protein: CASSPTSGGAGNEQFF.

The chain links TRBV6-5 to TRBJ2-7; D call uncertain. This CDR3 contains 15 residues. CDR1 MNHEY and CDR2 SVGAGI come from the germline V gene. Trimming left V 9 bases short and J 2 bases short, with 20 bases between. The CDR3 DNA reads TGTGCCAGTATTCTGGGCAGCCCTCTAACCTACGAGCAGTACTTC. Translated: CASILGSPLTYEQYF.

The CDR3 loop is CASGLPLRGFSYNEQFF. The CDR3 coding sequence is TGTGCTAGTGGTTTGCCCTTAAGGGGATTCTCCTACAATGAGCAGTTCTTC. The chain recombines TRBV12-5 with TRBJ2-1; possible D gene TRBD1, 5 bases. This CDR3 is 17 amino acids long. The germline V and J ends were trimmed by 2 bases and 0 bases, with 14 bases remaining between them. In germline, CDR1 is LGHNT, CDR2 FRNRAP.

The chain employs TRBV5-4 and TRBJ2-7; maybe TRBD2 (6 bases). The CDR3 is made up of 14 amino acids. The germline V and J ends were trimmed by 4 bases and 5 bases, with 16 bases remaining between them. The V gene's germline CDR1 is SGHNT and CDR2 YYREEE (reference sequence). CDR3 sequence: CASSGRSSPHEQYF. The CDR3 nucleotides are TGTGCCAGCAGCGGGAGGTCATCACCCCACGAGCAGTACTTC.

In this sample, this clone turned up a few times. The V call is TRBV2, the J call TRBJ2-5, with D maybe TRBD2 (5 bases). V was shortened by 1 base and J by 2 bases, with 11 bases between the two germline ends. Germline V gene sequence: CDR1 SNHLY, CDR2 FYNNEI. The CDR3 loop spans 15 amino acids. Here the CDR3 reads CASSEGAGRQETQYF. Written as DNA, the CDR3 is TGTGCCAGCAGTGAAGGTGCGGGCAGACAAGAGACCCAGTACTTC.

This sequence joins TRBV5-1 and TRBJ1-1; TRBD1 aligns across 8 bases. CDR1 and CDR2 from the germline V gene are SGHRS and YFSETQ. Trimming removed 2 bases from V and 3 bases from J; junction bases left unmatched: 3. This CDR3 spans 14 amino acids. In DNA form, the CDR3 reads TGCGCCAGCAGCTTACAGGGGGACTACACTGAAGCTTTCTTT. This codes for CASSLQGDYTEAFF.

This clone was counted many times. The chain employs TRBV2 and TRBJ1-1; no reliable D call. This CDR3 contains 14 residues. CDR1 and CDR2 from the germline V gene are SNHLY and FYNNEI. V was trimmed by 0 bases and J by 1 base, leaving 6 bases between them. CDR3 nucleotides: TGTGCCAGCAGTGAAGCGGGCACGAACACTGAAGCTTTCTTT. It is translated as CASSEAGTNTEAFF. The full variable domain, rest sourced from reference TRBV2 and TRBJ1-1, is EPEVTQTPSHQVTQMGQEVILRCVPISNHLYFYWYRQILGQKVEFLVSFYNNEISEKSEIFDDQFSVERPDGSNFTLKIRSTKLEDSAMYFCASSEAGTNTEAFFGQGTRLTVV.

The gene calls are TRBV2 and TRBJ1-5, with D possibly TRBD1 on 5 matching bases. The CDR3 covers 15 residues. Trimming stripped 0 bases from V and 4 bases from J, with 10 bases between. Germline CDR1 SNHLY, CDR2 FYNNEI. The CDR3 region is CASSEARGRNQPQHF. The CDR3, as DNA: TGTGCCAGCAGTGAAGCGCGGGGCAGGAATCAGCCCCAGCATTTT.

The chain links TRBV24-1 to TRBJ1-1, with 8 bases fitting TRBD1. Germline assignment: CDR1 KGHDR and CDR2 SFDVKD. CDR3 length: 17 amino acids. Unmatched junction bases numbered 9, after V lost 3 bases and J lost 1 base. CDR3 DNA sequence: TGTGCCACCAGTGATCTCCAGGGGGCGACGAGGAACACTGAAGCTTTCTTT. Translation: CATSDLQGATRNTEAFF.

The J gene is TRBJ1-3, the V gene TRBV2, with D perhaps matching TRBD1 (5 bases). The CDR3 contains 16 residues. V was cut by 8 bases and J by 1 base, with 18 bases left in between. Per the germline V gene, CDR1 is SNHLY and CDR2 is FYNNEI. This CDR3 is CASQGEILGSGNTIYF. CDR3 nucleotides: TGTGCCAGCCAAGGGGAAATCCTTGGTTCTGGAAACACCATATATTTT.

V gene TRBV11-2 combines with J gene TRBJ2-2, with TRBD1 as a possible D gene (7 bases). The CDR3 covers 15 residues. Germline CDR1 reads SGHAT; CDR2 reads FQNNGV. V shed 2 bases and J shed 5 bases, with 12 bases lying between them. Here the CDR3 DNA reads TGTGCCAGCAGCTTATCCTCAGGGGGGACCGGGGAGCTGTTTTTT. Translated: CASSLSSGGTGELFF.

The J gene is TRBJ2-3, the V gene TRBV11-2; D is perhaps TRBD1 (6 bases). Looked up from germline, CDR1 is SGHAT and CDR2 is FQNNGV. This CDR3 is built from 15 residues. V was shortened by 3 bases and J by 0 bases, with 10 bases between the two germline ends. This CDR3 reads CASSLDSWSTDTQYF. The CDR3 bases are TGTGCCAGCAGCTTGGACAGTTGGAGCACAGATACGCAGTATTTT.

The chain recombines TRBV5-1 with TRBJ1-1; 8 bases fit TRBD1. The junction had 14 bases not matched to a gene; V was cut back by 8 bases and J by 5 bases. CDR3 length equals 15 residues. The germline gives CDR1 SGHRS, CDR2 YFSETQ. The CDR3: CASTPTGARPTEAFF. CDR3 DNA: TGCGCCAGTACCCCGACAGGGGCCAGGCCAACTGAAGCTTTCTTT.

This clone was picked up a small number of times. V usage is TRBV2 and J usage is TRBJ2-2; 11 bases are a match to TRBD2. CDR3 length equals 15 residues. Germline-derived CDR1 and CDR2 are SNHLY and FYNNEI. J lost 5 bases, V lost 3 bases, and 2 bases had no gene match. The CDR3 region has the DNA TGTGCCAGCAGTGATGGGACTAGCGGTACCGGGGAGCTGTTTTTT. Its protein product is CASSDGTSGTGELFF.

The V call is TRBV5-1, the J call TRBJ1-1; D gene unclear. The CDR3 sequence is 13 residues long. Germline CDR1 reads SGHRS; CDR2 reads YFSETQ. Trimming took off 0 bases at V and 3 bases at J, with 6 bases between the two ends. The CDR3 region is CASSLGQYTEAFF. DNA for the CDR3: TGCGCCAGCAGCTTGGGGCAGTACACTGAAGCTTTCTTT.

The rearrangement links TRBV18 to TRBJ1-1; no reliable D call. With 5 bases removed from V and 4 bases from J, the gap between germline ends came to 8 bases. There are 12 residues in the CDR3. CDR1 is KGHSH and CDR2 is LQKENI in the germline V gene. The CDR3, as DNA: TGTGCCAGCTCAAGACTGAGCACTGAAGCTTTCTTT. Its protein product is CASSRLSTEAFF.

The chain combines TRBV9 with TRBJ1-3, with 7 positions matching TRBD1. The CDR3 sequence is 16 residues long. Germline CDR1 is SGDLS and CDR2 is YYNGEE. Trimming at V came to 4 bases and at J to 4 bases, leaving 11 bases not matched to a gene. The CDR3 DNA follows: TGTGCCAGCAGCCCTTCCACAGGGGCGGGAGGAAACACCATATATTTT. Its translation: CASSPSTGAGGNTIYF.

The J gene is TRBJ1-2, the V gene TRBV28; D is uncertain. This CDR3 has 11 residues. Per germline, CDR1 MDHEN and CDR2 SYDVKM. Trimming removed 7 bases from V and 4 bases from J, with 7 bases in between. The CDR3: CASTSSYGYTF. DNA for the CDR3: TGTGCCAGCACTTCTAGCTATGGCTACACCTTC.

The J gene is TRBJ2-7, the V gene TRBV28; 7 positions agree with TRBD1. J was trimmed by 4 bases and V by 4 bases; bases with no gene match: 4. The CDR3 consists of 13 residues. CDR1 is MDHEN, CDR2 SYDVKM, per germline. The CDR3 sequence: CASSSTGVYEQYF. CDR3 sequence (DNA): TGTGCCAGCAGTTCAACAGGGGTTTACGAGCAGTACTTC.

This chain links TRBV27 with TRBJ2-7, with D tentatively TRBD1 (5 bases). The CDR3 totals 16 residues. Germline assignment: CDR1 MNHEY and CDR2 SMNVEV (reference sequence). Trimming removed 10 bases from V and 0 bases from J, with 22 bases in between. CDR3 loop: CATKLGQGTFSYEQYF. The CDR3 nucleotides are TGTGCCACCAAGTTGGGGCAGGGAACCTTCTCCTACGAGCAGTACTTC.

The rearrangement joins TRBV9 to TRBJ2-2, with a possible D match to TRBD1 (5 bases). The CDR3 loop spans 12 amino acids. V lost 10 bases to trimming and J lost 5 bases, with 12 bases between them. Germline V CDR1 and CDR2: SGDLS, YYNGEE. CDR3 in DNA: TGTGCCTCCGGACACAATACCGGGGAGCTGTTTTTT. Protein product: CASGHNTGELFF. The full variable domain, completed using reference TRBV9 and TRBJ2-2, is DSGVTQTPKHLITATGQRVTLRCSPRSGDLSVYWYQQSLDQGLQFLIQYYNGEERAKGNILERFSAQQFPDLHSELNLSSLELGDSALYFCASGHNTGELFFGEGSRLTVL.

This clone was seen just once. The chain carries TRBV24-1 and TRBJ1-1; D perhaps matches TRBD1 (6 bases). This CDR3 comprises 14 residues. Trimming removed 9 bases at V and 1 base at J, with 14 bases between. CDR1 KGHDR and CDR2 SFDVKD come from the germline V gene. CDR3 DNA: TGTGCCACCCGTCTGGACAGCGAGAACACTGAAGCTTTCTTT. Translated, it gives CATRLDSENTEAFF.

The chain recombines TRBV9 with TRBJ2-1; 8 positions match TRBD2. The CDR3 sequence is 15 residues long. V was clipped by 5 bases and J by 6 bases; unmatched bases: 10. The V gene's germline CDR1 is SGDLS and CDR2 YYNGEE. The CDR3 bases are TGTGCCAGCAGGCCCGGGGCGGGAGGATTCAATGAGCAGTTCTTC. This translates into CASRPGAGGFNEQFF.

The rearrangement joins TRBV10-2 to TRBJ2-6; 8 nucleotides agree with TRBD1. Germline V CDR1 and CDR2: WSHSY, SAAADI. Trimming removed 5 bases from V and 2 bases from J; junction bases left unmatched: 5. This CDR3 is built from 16 residues. The CDR3, as DNA: TGCGCCAGCAGTTTGGCAGGGGGCGCTGGGGCCAACGTCCTGACTTTC. This encodes CASSLAGGAGANVLTF.

The chain combines TRBV5-1 with TRBJ1-1, with 10 bases lining up with TRBD1. Germline loops: CDR1 SGHRS, CDR2 YFSETQ. With 2 bases clipped from V and 0 bases from J, the junction kept 4 bases outside the gene matches. This CDR3 has 16 residues. This CDR3 reads CASSLRTGGMNTEAFF. The CDR3 nucleotides read TGCGCCAGCAGCTTACGGACAGGGGGAATGAACACTGAAGCTTTCTTT.

CDR3 region: CASSSRQAYQPQHF. The DNA of the CDR3 is TGTGCCAGCAGCTCGCGTCAGGCCTATCAGCCCCAGCATTTT. The chain recombines TRBV5-8 with TRBJ1-5, with D uncertain. Germline V lookup: CDR1 SGHTS, CDR2 YDEGEE. The CDR3 runs 14 residues. The V gene lost 3 bases and the J gene lost 5 bases, with 12 bases spanning the gap.

The rearrangement joins TRBV15 to TRBJ1-2; 7 bases fit TRBD1. The CDR3 length is 15 residues. Germline trimming cut 2 bases from V and 5 bases from J; bases unmatched to any gene: 8. CDR1 LNHNV and CDR2 YYDKDF come from the germline V gene (reference sequence). CDR3 protein: CATSRPLGTVYGYTF. DNA of the CDR3: TGTGCCACCAGCAGACCCCTCGGGACAGTTTATGGCTACACCTTC.